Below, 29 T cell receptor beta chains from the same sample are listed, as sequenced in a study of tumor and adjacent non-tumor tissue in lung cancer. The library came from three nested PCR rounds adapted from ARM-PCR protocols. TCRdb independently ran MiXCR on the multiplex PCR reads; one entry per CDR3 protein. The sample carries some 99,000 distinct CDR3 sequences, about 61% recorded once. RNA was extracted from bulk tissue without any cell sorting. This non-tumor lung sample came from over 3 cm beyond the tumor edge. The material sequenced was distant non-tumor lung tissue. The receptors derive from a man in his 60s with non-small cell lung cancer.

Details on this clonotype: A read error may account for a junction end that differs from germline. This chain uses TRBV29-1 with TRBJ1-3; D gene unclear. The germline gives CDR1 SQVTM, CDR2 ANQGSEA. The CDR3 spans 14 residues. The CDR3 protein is CSVLVWGTGYTTYF. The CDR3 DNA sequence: TGCAGCGTCTTGGTGTGGGGTACTGGATACACCACATATTTT.

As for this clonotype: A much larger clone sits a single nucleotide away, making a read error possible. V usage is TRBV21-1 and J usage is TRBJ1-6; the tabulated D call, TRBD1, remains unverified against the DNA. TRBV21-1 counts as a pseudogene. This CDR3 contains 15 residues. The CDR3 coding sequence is TGTGTCAGCAGCTTGCACCGGGACTTTAATTCACCCCTCCACTTT. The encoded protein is CVSSLHRDFNSPLHF.

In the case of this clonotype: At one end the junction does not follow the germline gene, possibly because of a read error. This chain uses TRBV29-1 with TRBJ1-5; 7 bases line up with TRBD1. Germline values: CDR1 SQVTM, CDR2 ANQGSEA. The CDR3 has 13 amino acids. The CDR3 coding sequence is TGCAGCGCTGAATCAGGGGGGAGTCAGCCCCAGCATTTT. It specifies CSAESGGSQPQHF.

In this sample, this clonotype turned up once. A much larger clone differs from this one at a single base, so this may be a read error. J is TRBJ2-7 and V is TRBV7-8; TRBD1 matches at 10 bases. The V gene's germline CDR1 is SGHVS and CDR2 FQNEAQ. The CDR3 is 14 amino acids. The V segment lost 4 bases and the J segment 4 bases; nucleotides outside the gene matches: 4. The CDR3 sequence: CASSYGQGEYEQYF. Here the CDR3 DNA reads TGTGCCAGCAGCTACGGACAGGGGGAATACGAGCAGTACTTC.

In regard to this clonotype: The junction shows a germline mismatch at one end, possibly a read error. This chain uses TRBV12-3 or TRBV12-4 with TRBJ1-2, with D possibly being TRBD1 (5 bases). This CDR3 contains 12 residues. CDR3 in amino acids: CASSQDSEGYTF. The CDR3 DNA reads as TGTGCCAGCAGTCAAGACAGTGAGGGCTACACATTC.

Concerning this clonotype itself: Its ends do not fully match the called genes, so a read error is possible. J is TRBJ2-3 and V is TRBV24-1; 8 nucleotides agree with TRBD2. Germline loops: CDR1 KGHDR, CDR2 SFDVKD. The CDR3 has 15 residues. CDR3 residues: CATSDLAGTTDMQYF. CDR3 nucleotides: TGTGCCACCAGTGACTTAGCGGGAACCACAGATATGCAGTATTTT.

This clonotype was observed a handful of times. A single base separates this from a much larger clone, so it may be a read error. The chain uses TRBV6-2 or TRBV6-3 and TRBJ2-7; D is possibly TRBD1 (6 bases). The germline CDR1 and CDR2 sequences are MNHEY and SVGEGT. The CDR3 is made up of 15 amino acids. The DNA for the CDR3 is TGTGTCAGCAGTTATACCGGGACAAGCTCCTACGAGCAGTACTTC. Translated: CVSSYTGTSSYEQYF.

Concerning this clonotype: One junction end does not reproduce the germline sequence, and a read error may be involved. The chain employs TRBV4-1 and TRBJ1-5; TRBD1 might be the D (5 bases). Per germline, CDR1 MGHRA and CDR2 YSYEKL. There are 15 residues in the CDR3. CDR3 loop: CASSTQGSGNQLQHF. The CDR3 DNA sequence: TGCGCCAGCAGTACCCAGGGAAGTGGAAATCAGCTCCAGCATTTT.

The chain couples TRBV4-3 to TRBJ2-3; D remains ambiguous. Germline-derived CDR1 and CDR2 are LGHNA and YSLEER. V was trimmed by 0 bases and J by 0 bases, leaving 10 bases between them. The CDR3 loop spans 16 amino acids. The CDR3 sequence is CASSQDTKYSTDTQYF. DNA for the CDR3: TGCGCCAGCAGCCAAGATACGAAGTATAGCACAGATACGCAGTATTTT.

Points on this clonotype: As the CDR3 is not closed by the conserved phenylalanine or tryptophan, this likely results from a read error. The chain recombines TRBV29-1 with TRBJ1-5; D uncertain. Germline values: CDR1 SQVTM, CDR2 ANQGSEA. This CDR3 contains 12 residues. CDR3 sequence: CGPSPCNQPQHL. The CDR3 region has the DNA TGCGGCCCATCACCCTGTAATCAGCCCCAGCATCTT.

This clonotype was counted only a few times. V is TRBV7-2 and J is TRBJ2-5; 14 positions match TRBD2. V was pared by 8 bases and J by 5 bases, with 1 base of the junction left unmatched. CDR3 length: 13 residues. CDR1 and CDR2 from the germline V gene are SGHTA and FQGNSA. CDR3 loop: CASGLAGGETQYF. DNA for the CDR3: TGTGCCAGCGGACTAGCGGGGGGTGAGACCCAGTACTTC.

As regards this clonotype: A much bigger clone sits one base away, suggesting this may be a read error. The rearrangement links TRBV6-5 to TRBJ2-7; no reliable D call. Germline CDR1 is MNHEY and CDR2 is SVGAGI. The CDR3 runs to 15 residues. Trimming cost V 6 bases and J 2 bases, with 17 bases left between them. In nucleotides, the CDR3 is TGTGCCAGCAGAGATGAGGAGAGGCTAGCCTACGAGCAGTACTTC. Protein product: CASRDEERLAYEQYF.

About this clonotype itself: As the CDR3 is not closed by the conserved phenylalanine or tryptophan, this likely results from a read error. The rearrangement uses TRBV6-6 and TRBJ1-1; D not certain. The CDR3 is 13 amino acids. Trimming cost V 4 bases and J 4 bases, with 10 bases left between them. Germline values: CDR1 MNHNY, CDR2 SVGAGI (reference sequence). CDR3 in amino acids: CASSSQVFTEAFS. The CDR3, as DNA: TGTGCCAGCAGTTCTCAGGTGTTCACTGAAGCTTTCTCT.

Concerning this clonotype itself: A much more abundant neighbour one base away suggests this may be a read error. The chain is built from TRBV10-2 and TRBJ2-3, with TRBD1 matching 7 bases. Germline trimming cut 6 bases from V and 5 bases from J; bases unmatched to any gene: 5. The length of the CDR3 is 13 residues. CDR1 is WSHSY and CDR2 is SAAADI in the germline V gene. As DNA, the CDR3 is TGCGCCAGCAGAGAGGGGGCCATAGATACGCAGTATTTT. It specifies CASREGAIDTQYF.

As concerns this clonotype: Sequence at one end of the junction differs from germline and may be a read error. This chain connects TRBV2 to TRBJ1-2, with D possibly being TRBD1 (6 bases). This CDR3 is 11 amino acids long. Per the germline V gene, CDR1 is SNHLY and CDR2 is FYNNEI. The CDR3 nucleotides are TGTGCCAGCAGTCAGACGGGGGGCTACGCCTTC. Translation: CASSQTGGYAF.

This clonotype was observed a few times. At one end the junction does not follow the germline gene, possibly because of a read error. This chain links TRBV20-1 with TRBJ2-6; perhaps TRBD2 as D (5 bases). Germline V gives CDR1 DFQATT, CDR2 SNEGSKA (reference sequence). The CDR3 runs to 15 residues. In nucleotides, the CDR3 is TGTAGTGCTATCGGGGTTGCATCTAGGGCCAACGTCCTGACTTTC. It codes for CSAIGVASRANVLTF.

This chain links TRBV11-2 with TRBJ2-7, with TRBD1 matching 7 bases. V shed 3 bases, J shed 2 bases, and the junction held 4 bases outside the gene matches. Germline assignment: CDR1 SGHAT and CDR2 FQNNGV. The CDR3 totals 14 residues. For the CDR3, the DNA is TGTGCCAGCAGCTTGGGTGGACAGGCCTACGAGCAGTACTTC. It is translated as CASSLGGQAYEQYF. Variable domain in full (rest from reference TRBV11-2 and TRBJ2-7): EAGVAQSPRYKIIEKRQSVAFWCNPISGHATLYWYQQILGQGPKLLIQFQNNGVVDDSQLPKDRFSAERLKGVDSTLKIQPAKLEDSAVYLCASSLGGQAYEQYFGPGTRLTVT.

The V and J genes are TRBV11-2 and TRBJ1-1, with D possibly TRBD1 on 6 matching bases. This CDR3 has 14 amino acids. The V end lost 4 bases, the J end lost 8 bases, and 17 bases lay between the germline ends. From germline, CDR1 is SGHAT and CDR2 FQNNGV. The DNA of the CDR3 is TGTGCCAGCAGCTCCAGGGGAGGGACTATAGAAGCTTTCTTT. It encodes CASSSRGGTIEAFF.

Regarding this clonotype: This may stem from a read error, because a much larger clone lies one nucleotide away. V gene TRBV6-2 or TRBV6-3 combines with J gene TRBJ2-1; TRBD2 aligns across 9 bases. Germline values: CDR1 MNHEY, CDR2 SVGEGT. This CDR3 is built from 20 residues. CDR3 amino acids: CASSYLKGSSGTLLYNERFF. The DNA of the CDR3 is TGTGCCAGCAGTTACTTGAAGGGTTCTAGCGGGACTCTTTTGTACAATGAGCGGTTCTTC.

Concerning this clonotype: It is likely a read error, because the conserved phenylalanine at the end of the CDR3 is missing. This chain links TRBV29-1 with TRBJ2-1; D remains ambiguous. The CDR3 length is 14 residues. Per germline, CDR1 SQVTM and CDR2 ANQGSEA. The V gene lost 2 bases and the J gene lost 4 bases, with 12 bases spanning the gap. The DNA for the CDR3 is TGCAGCGTTGAACATGGGCAGGTTTACAATGAGCAGTTCTTA. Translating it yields CSVEHGQVYNEQFL.

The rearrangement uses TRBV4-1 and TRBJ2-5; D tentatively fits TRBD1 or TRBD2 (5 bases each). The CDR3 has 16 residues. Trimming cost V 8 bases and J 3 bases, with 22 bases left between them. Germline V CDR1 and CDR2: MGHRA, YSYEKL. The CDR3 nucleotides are TGCGCCAGCTGCCGAGCAGGGACGGACGCCAAAGAGACCCAGTACTTC. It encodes CASCRAGTDAKETQYF.

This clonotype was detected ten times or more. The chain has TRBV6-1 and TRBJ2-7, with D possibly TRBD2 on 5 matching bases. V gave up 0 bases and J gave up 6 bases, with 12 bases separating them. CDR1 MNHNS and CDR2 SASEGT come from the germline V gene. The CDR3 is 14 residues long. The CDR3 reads CASSEAPVAGEQYF. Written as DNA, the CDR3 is TGTGCCAGCAGTGAAGCCCCGGTGGCGGGCGAGCAGTACTTC.

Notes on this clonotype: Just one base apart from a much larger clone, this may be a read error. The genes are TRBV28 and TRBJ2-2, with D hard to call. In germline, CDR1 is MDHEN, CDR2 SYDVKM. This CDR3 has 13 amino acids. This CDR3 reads CVSSVPGFGELFF. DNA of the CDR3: TGTGTCAGCAGCGTACCGGGTTTCGGGGAGCTGTTTTTT. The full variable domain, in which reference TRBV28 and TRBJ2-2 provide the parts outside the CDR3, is DVKVTQSSRYLVKRTGEKVFLECVQDMDHENMFWYRQDPGLGLRLIYFSYDVKMKEKGDIPEGYSVSREKKERFSLILESASTNQTSMYLCVSSVPGFGELFFGEGSRLTVL.

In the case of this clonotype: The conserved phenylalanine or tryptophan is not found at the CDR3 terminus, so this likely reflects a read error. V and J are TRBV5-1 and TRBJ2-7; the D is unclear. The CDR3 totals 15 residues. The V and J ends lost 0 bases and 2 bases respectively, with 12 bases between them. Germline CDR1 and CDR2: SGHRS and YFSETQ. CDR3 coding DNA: TGCGCCAGCAGCTTGGTTGGCGAAGGTCCCTACGAGCAGTACATC. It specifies CASSLVGEGPYEQYI.

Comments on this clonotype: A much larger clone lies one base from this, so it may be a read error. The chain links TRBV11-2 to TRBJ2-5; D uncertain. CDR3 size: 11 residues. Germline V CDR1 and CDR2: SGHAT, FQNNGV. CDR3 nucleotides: TGTGCCAGCAGCCCCGCAGAGGCCCAGTACTTC. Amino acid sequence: CASSPAEAQYF. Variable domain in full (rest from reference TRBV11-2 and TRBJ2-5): EAGVAQSPRYKIIEKRQSVAFWCNPISGHATLYWYQQILGQGPKLLIQFQNNGVVDDSQLPKDRFSAERLKGVDSTLKIQPAKLEDSAVYLCASSPAEAQYFGPGTRLLVL.

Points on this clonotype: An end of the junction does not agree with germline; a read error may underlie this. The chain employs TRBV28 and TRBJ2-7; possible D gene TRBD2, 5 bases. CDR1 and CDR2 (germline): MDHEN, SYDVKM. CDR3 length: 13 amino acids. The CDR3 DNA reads TGTGCCAACAGTCTAGGAACCGAGGGCAAGCAGTACTTC. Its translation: CANSLGTEGKQYF.

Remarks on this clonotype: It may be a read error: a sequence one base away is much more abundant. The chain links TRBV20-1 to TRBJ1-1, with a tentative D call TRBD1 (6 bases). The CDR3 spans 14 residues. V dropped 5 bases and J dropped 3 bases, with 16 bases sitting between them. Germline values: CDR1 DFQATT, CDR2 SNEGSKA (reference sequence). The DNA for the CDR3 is TGCAGTGCTTACGCCGGGTCAGGGGACACTGAAGCTTTCTTT. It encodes CSAYAGSGDTEAFF.

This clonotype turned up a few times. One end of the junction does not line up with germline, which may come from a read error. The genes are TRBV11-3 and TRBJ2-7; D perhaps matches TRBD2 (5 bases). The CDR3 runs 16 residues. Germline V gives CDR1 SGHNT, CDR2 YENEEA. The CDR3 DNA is TGTGCCAGCAGCTCCGGGGAGATGGTGGACTCCTACGAACAGTGCTTC. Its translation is CASSSGEMVDSYEQCF.

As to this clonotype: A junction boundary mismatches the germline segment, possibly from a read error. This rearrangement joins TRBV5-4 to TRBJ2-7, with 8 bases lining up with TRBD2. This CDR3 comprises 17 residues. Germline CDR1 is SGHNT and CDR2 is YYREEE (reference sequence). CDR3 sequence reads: CAGSFPWTSWSNHEQYF. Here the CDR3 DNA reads TGTGCCGGCAGCTTTCCGTGGACTAGCTGGAGTAACCACGAGCAGTACTTC.